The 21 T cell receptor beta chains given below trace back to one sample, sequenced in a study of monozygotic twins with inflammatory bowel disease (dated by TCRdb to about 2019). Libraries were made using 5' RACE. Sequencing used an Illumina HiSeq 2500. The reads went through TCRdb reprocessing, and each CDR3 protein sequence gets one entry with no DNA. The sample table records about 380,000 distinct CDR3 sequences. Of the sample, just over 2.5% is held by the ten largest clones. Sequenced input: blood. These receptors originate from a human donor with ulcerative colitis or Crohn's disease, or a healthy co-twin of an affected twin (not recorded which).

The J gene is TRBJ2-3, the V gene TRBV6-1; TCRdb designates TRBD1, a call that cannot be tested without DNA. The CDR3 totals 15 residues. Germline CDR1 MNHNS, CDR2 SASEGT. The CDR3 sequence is CASKMGGGPTDTQYF.

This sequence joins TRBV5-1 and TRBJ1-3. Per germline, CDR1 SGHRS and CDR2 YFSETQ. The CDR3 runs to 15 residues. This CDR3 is CASSLVPDSGNTIYF.

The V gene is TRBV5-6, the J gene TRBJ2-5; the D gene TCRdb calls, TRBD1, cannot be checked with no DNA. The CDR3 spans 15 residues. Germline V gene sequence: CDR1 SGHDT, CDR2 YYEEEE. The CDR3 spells CASSSPGTRKETQYF.

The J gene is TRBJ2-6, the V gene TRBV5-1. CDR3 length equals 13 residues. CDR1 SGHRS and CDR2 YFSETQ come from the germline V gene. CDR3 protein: CASSLAGANVLTF.

CDR3 residues: CASSLEVPGEKLFF. The gene calls are TRBV5-1 and TRBJ1-4. The CDR3 is 14 amino acids. Germline values: CDR1 SGHRS, CDR2 YFSETQ.

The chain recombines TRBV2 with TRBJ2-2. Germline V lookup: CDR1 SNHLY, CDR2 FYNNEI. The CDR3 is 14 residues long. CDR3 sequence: CASRALANTGELFF.

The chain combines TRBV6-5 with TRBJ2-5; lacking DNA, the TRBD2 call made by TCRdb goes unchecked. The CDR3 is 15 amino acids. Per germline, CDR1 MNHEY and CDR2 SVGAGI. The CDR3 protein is CASSYTSGGAETQYF.

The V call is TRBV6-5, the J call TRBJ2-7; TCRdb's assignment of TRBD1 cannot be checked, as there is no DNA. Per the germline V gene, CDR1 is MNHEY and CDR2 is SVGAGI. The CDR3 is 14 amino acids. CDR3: CASSYGTGFGEQYF.

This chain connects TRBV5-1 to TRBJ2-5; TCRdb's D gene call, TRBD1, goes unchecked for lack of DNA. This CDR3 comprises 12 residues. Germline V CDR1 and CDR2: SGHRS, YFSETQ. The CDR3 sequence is CAGSPQGETQYF. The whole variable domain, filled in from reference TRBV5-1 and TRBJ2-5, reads KAGVTQTPRYLIKTRGQQVTLSCSPISGHRSVSWYQQTPGQGLQFLFEYFSETQRNKGNFPGRFSGRQFSNSRSEMNVSTLELGDSALYLCAGSPQGETQYFGPGTRLLVL.

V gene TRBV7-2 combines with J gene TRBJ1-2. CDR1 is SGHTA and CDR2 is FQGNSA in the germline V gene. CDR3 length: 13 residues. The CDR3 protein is CASSLERVYGYTF.

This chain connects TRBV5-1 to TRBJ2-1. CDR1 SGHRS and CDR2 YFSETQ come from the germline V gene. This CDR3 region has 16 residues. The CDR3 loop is CASSLVVGVSYNEQFF.

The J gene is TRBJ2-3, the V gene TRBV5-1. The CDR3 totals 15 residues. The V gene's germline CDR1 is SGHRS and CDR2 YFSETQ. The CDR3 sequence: CASSLFTDSGDTQYF.

The CDR3 region is CASSEGDREDTF. This rearrangement joins TRBV5-6 to TRBJ1-2; TCRdb reports TRBD1, a call that lacks DNA to check it against. The CDR3 covers 12 residues. The germline CDR1 and CDR2 sequences are SGHDT and YYEEEE.

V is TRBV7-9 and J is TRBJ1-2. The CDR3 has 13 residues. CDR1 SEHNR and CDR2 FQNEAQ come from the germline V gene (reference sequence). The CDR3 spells CASSLDTAYGYTF.

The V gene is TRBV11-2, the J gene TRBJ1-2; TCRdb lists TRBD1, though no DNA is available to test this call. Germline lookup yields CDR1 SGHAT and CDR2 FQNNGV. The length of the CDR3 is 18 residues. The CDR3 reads CASSLSLVRQLSNYGYTF.

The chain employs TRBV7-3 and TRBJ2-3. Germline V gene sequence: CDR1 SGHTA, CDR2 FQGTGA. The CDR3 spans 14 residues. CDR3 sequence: CASSLTTATDTQYF.

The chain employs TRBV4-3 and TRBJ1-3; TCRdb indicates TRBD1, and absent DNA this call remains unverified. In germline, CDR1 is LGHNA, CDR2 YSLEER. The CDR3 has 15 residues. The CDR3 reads CASSLIGTGGNTIYF.

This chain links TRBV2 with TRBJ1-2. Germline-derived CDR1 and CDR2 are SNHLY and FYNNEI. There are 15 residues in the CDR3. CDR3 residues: CASSPWQVLLYGYTF.

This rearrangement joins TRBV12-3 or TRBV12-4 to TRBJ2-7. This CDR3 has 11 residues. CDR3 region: CASSLFREQYF.

The CDR3 here is CATSDSPRDRFINEQFF. The rearrangement uses TRBV24-1 and TRBJ2-1; TCRdb calls TRBD1, which cannot be checked without DNA. Germline V gene data show CDR1 as KGHDR and CDR2 as SFDVKD. CDR3 length equals 17 residues.

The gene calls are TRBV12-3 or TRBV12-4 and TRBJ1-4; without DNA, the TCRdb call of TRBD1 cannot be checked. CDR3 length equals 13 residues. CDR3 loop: CASRQGSNEKLFF.